Listed below are T cell receptor beta chains from one sample, sequenced in a study of T cell responses to AZD1222 COVID-19 vaccine. Sequenced by immunoSEQ multiplex PCR; TCRdb stores in-frame clones only, minus some. The repertoire has 120,000 to 150,000 clones, roughly 91% of them found once; the top ten carry roughly 5%. The sample consisted of peripheral blood, taken on day 0 of AZD1222 vaccination. The receptors come from an adult in good health. Both conserved end residues are part of each CDR3. The order of the fields is CDR3 protein, V gene.

CASRGGQGVGEQYF	TRBV2
CAWSISRYEQYF	TRBV30
CASSQERRILSGNTIYF	TRBV3-1/TRBV3-2
CASSLTPGTGFSAYNSPLHF	TRBV27
CASSQYPPPRSQGYGYTF	TRBV4-1
CASSYDGYGYTF	TRBV12-3/TRBV12-4
CSAEFNGYTF	TRBV20-1
CAWSPMYNEQFF	TRBV30
CASSWDNTYEQYF	TRBV11-2
CASRGTGKAFF	TRBV12-3/TRBV12-4
CASALLGIQPQHF	TRBV12-5
CASSLFGDRTNTQYF	TRBV28
CASSPTGEGYTF	TRBV5-6
CSVGSGAFQETQYF	TRBV29-1
CASSPDGPPTTEAFF	TRBV27
CASSISSQDPSPLHF	TRBV19
CASSIGTGGRQQETQYF	TRBV19
CASSRPGGGYTF	TRBV28
CASSLDGGVYNEQFF	TRBV11-2
CAISDWGRNQPQHF	TRBV10-3
CASSQGRGGGNEQFF	TRBV4-1
CASSTVMRNSPLHF	TRBV28
CASSSPRDRVVREQYF	TRBV7-9
CASIMTLTNTEAFF	TRBV21-1
CASSLSDTFYEQYF	TRBV27
CASSARDRDYYEQYF	TRBV9
CASSPGQVDTDTQYF	TRBV5-1
CASRDRTRNTIYF	TRBV3-1/TRBV3-2
CASEGPEQYF	TRBV2
CASQRGENTGELFF	TRBV9
CASSFRAGFEAFF	TRBV28
CASSSQTSGRVGTRFF	TRBV19
CSASWSGVRQETQYF	TRBV20-1
CASSAQKWGEQYF	TRBV6-4
CASSLYGVTEAFF	TRBV5-4
CASSPTGGPHQPQHF	TRBV5-5
CASSHDRSLGEQYF	TRBV19
CASSLLLGRGGYGYTF	TRBV4-3
CASSLDTGFYGYTF	TRBV7-2
CASSLGAGIYTGELFF	TRBV5-1
CASSLQVNTGELFF	TRBV5-4
CASPIADRRNTEAFF	TRBV6-5
CASSPLLASSYNEQFF	TRBV18
CATGRETQYF	TRBV6-6
CASRGEATDNEQFF	TRBV5-1
CASSQGEWEGLSEQFF	TRBV3-1/TRBV3-2
CASSADREAGYTF	TRBV2
CASSLEYEQYF	TRBV5-6
CASSYSRQGETQYF	TRBV6-5
CASSMEQGPSYEQYF	TRBV19
CAFSLTYEQYF	TRBV30
CASSSGVGQGNYEQYF	TRBV5-6
CASSRLRQGHGYTF	TRBV6-2/TRBV6-3
CASSLPLGDNIQYF	TRBV5-1
CASSPNSGSKETQYF	TRBV7-9
CASSMTVTGSTNYGYTF	TRBV19
CASSRTGTYNEQFF	TRBV3-1/TRBV3-2
CASVARGYNSPLHF	TRBV3-1/TRBV3-2
CASSYGVNQPQHF	TRBV28
CASSLQTGSPYEQYF	TRBV5-5